These 27 T cell receptor beta chains share one sample of origin, sequenced in a study of T cell changes during pregnancy in multiple sclerosis. Using immunoSEQ multiplex PCR, the repertoire was profiled, and TCRdb retains in-frame clones only, with some absent. Of about 36,000 clones detected, about 91% appear once; the ten largest clones hold around 11%. Sequencing was performed on CD8+ T cells from peripheral blood mononuclear cells, taken in the third trimester of pregnancy. The receptors derive from a female donor with multiple sclerosis, enrolled in a pregnancy study.

This chain links TRBV9 with TRBJ1-2; 7 positions match TRBD1. Per the germline V gene, CDR1 is SGDLS and CDR2 is YYNGEE. With 0 bases clipped from V and 6 bases from J, the junction kept 2 bases outside the gene matches. CDR3 length equals 13 residues. CDR3 residues: CASSVARGNGYTF. CDR3 coding DNA: TGTGCCAGCAGCGTAGCCAGGGGGAATGGCTACACCTTC.

The rearrangement uses TRBV7-9 and TRBJ2-3, with TRBD2 matching 7 bases. The CDR3 consists of 17 residues. The junction had 12 bases not matched to a gene; V was cut back by 0 bases and J by 6 bases. Germline values: CDR1 SEHNR, CDR2 FQNEAQ (reference sequence). The DNA of the CDR3 is TGTGCCAGCAGCTTAGCTAGCGGGTGGAACCTTGGGGATACGCAGTATTTT. It translates to CASSLASGWNLGDTQYF.

The gene calls are TRBV19 and TRBJ1-5; the D gene is possibly TRBD1 (6 bases). CDR1 and CDR2 from the germline V gene are LNHDA and SQIVND (reference sequence). The CDR3 totals 15 residues. Trimming pared 3 bases from V and 2 bases from J, leaving 11 bases between. The CDR3 DNA sequence: TGTGCCAGTAGTATTACAGGGTCGCGCAATCAGCCCCAGCATTTT. Encoded protein: CASSITGSRNQPQHF.

This chain connects TRBV14 to TRBJ1-3; D possibly corresponds to TRBD1 (6 bases). V lost 2 bases, J lost 4 bases, and 12 bases lay in between. CDR1 and CDR2 (germline): SGHDN, FVKESK. This CDR3 is built from 15 residues. The CDR3 loop reads CASSQHTGPGNTIYF. CDR3 DNA: TGTGCCAGCAGCCAACACACAGGGCCCGGAAACACCATATATTTT. The full variable domain, with the rest looked up from reference TRBV14 and TRBJ1-3, is EAGVTQFPSHSVIEKGQTVTLRCDPISGHDNLYWYRRVMGKEIKFLLHFVKESKQDESGMPNNRFLAERTGGTYSTLKVQPAELEDSGVYFCASSQHTGPGNTIYFGEGSWLTVV.

The chain joins TRBV29-1 to TRBJ2-1, with a possible D match to TRBD1 (5 bases). Per the germline V gene, CDR1 is SQVTM and CDR2 is ANQGSEA. V was cut by 3 bases and J by 3 bases, with 12 bases left in between. There are 14 residues in the CDR3. Here the CDR3 reads CSVEWTSFYNEQFF. DNA of the CDR3: TGCAGCGTTGAGTGGACAAGTTTCTACAATGAGCAGTTCTTC.

This chain joins TRBV27 and TRBJ2-5, with TRBD1 identical over 8 bases. Germline CDR1 is MNHEY and CDR2 is SMNVEV (reference sequence). V lost 9 bases to trimming and J lost 1 base; unmatched junction nucleotides: 7. CDR3 length: 14 amino acids. The CDR3 reads CASRQGAIQETQYF. DNA for the CDR3: TGTGCCAGTCGGCAGGGGGCTATCCAAGAGACCCAGTACTTC.

This clone was counted between two and nine times. CDR3 residues: CASSSDRNTEAFF. The DNA of the CDR3 is TGCGCCAGCAGTAGCGACAGGAACACTGAAGCTTTCTTT. The V gene is TRBV10-1, the J gene TRBJ1-1, with D possibly matching TRBD1 (5 bases). The V gene's germline CDR1 is WNHNN and CDR2 SYGVQD (reference sequence). V lost 5 bases and J lost 1, with 8 bases in between. The CDR3 totals 13 residues.

The rearrangement links TRBV11-3 to TRBJ2-1; D gene uncertain. Germline V gives CDR1 SGHNT, CDR2 YENEEA. The CDR3 is made up of 13 amino acids. Trimming removed 0 bases from V and 6 bases from J, with 6 bases in between. The CDR3 sequence is CASSLDAGNEQFF. In DNA form, the CDR3 reads TGTGCCAGCAGCTTAGACGCAGGCAATGAGCAGTTCTTC.

The V call is TRBV5-4, the J call TRBJ2-7; D call uncertain. The CDR3 is made up of 12 amino acids. CDR1 and CDR2 from the germline V gene are SGHNT and YYREEE (reference sequence). With 4 bases removed from V and 6 bases from J, the gap between germline ends came to 11 bases. The CDR3 bases are TGTGCCAGCAGCCTAGGCCCGAGCGAGCAGTACTTC. Its protein is CASSLGPSEQYF.

The gene calls are TRBV19 and TRBJ2-1; 7 bases align to TRBD1. V dropped 8 bases and J dropped 0; count of bases not matched to a gene: 4. This CDR3 is built from 14 residues. Germline CDR1 reads LNHDA; CDR2 reads SQIVND (reference sequence). CDR3 bases: TGTGCCAGTTCTACAGGGGTCTCCTACAATGAGCAGTTCTTC. As protein: CASSTGVSYNEQFF.

The chain employs TRBV2 and TRBJ2-7, with D perhaps TRBD2 (6 bases). Per germline, CDR1 SNHLY and CDR2 FYNNEI. Trimming left V 8 bases short and J 0 bases short, with 17 bases between. CDR3 size: 15 residues. The CDR3 loop reads CASRAGWGASYEQYF. CDR3 coding DNA: TGTGCCAGCCGAGCGGGCTGGGGCGCCTCCTACGAGCAGTACTTC.

As to this clone: This specimen includes other DNA sequences encoding the same CDR3. The CDR3 sequence: CASSWVGLAGGLDEQYF. The CDR3 DNA reads as TGTGCCAGCAGTTGGGTGGGACTAGCAGGGGGGCTCGACGAGCAGTACTTC. The chain is built from TRBV27 and TRBJ2-7; 9 bases are shared with TRBD2. The CDR3 is 17 residues long. The trim removed 4 bases at V and 5 bases at J, leaving 15 bases unmatched. In germline, CDR1 is MNHEY, CDR2 SMNVEV (reference sequence).

The chain has TRBV6-4 and TRBJ2-3; tentative D call: TRBD2 (6 bases). This CDR3 has 15 amino acids. Looked up from germline, CDR1 is MRHNA and CDR2 is SNTAGT. V dropped 0 bases and J dropped 1 base, with 8 bases sitting between them. The CDR3 coding sequence is TGTGCCAGCAGTGACTCAGGCGGGGGCACAGATACGCAGTATTTT. It codes for CASSDSGGGTDTQYF.

The chain uses TRBV7-9 and TRBJ1-1; TRBD1 might be the D (5 bases). Germline CDR1 reads SEHNR; CDR2 reads FQNEAQ (reference sequence). The CDR3 consists of 10 residues. V was pared by 3 bases and J by 10 bases, with 6 bases between. The CDR3 DNA is TGTGCCAGCAGCTTGGGGGGAGCTTTCTTT. Protein product: CASSLGGAFF.

The genes are TRBV5-1 and TRBJ1-2; 9 nucleotides match TRBD1. This CDR3 spans 15 amino acids. V lost 0 bases to trimming and J lost 7 bases; unmatched junction nucleotides: 7. Germline assignment: CDR1 SGHRS and CDR2 YFSETQ. The CDR3 loop is CASSLEGQGSPGYTF. CDR3 DNA sequence: TGCGCCAGCAGCTTGGAGGGACAGGGCAGCCCTGGCTACACCTTC.

J is TRBJ2-1 and V is TRBV4-1, with D perhaps matching TRBD2 (7 bases). V was pared by 0 bases and J by 0 bases, with 12 bases between. The germline V gene encodes CDR1 MGHRA and CDR2 YSYEKL. The CDR3 is 17 amino acids. The CDR3 loop reads CASSQDWGGSSYNEQFF. In nucleotides, the CDR3 is TGCGCCAGCAGCCAAGATTGGGGGGGCAGCTCCTACAATGAGCAGTTCTTC.

The CDR3 DNA is TGTGCCAGCAGAAGGGGGGGTGAAGCTTTCTTT. Amino acids: CASRRGGEAFF. The chain recombines TRBV14 with TRBJ1-1, with a tentative D call TRBD1 (6 bases). Trimming stripped 6 bases from V and 7 bases from J, with 9 bases between. The CDR3 covers 11 residues. Germline CDR1 SGHDN, CDR2 FVKESK.

The chain couples TRBV4-3 to TRBJ2-7; a weak D match, TRBD1 (6 bases). The V gene's germline CDR1 is LGHNA and CDR2 YSLEER. The ends were cut back, 9 bases at V and 4 bases at J, with 13 bases in the middle. This CDR3 region has 12 residues. The CDR3 DNA reads TGCGCCAGGAGACAGGAGACTTACGAGCAGTACTTC. Translating it yields CARRQETYEQYF.

The chain combines TRBV5-5 with TRBJ2-7; D may be TRBD2 (5 bases). The germline CDR1 and CDR2 sequences are SGHKS and YYEKEE (reference sequence). CDR3 length: 12 amino acids. The ends were cut back, 4 bases at V and 4 bases at J, with 9 bases in the middle. The CDR3 loop is CASSPSGYEQYF. The CDR3 DNA reads as TGTGCCAGCAGCCCCTCGGGATACGAGCAGTACTTC.

The chain employs TRBV2 and TRBJ1-1; D ambiguous. The CDR3 runs 15 residues. CDR1 and CDR2 (germline): SNHLY, FYNNEI. Trimming took 3 bases from V and 4 from J, leaving 15 bases between them. The CDR3 is CASSDELHPGTEAFF. The DNA for the CDR3 is TGTGCCAGCAGTGACGAATTACACCCGGGCACTGAAGCTTTCTTT.

This sequence joins TRBV5-6 and TRBJ1-3; D is perhaps TRBD1 (5 bases). The CDR3 totals 19 residues. Trimming removed 2 bases from V and 0 bases from J, with 21 bases in between. Germline-derived CDR1 and CDR2 are SGHDT and YYEEEE. CDR3 sequence (DNA): TGTGCCAGCAGCTTCTTTACACAGGCAACTGATTACTCTGGAAACACCATATATTTT. Translated, it gives CASSFFTQATDYSGNTIYF.

This clone was seen only a few times. The chain couples TRBV7-9 to TRBJ2-7, with a weak D call TRBD1 (5 bases). The germline CDR1 and CDR2 sequences are SEHNR and FQNEAQ (reference sequence). The CDR3 has 14 residues. Between the trimmed V and J ends, which lost 3 bases and 5 bases, there was a span of 14 bases. The DNA of the CDR3 is TGTGCCAGCAGCTTCGTCTCAGGGAACCACGAGCAGTACTTC. Encoded protein: CASSFVSGNHEQYF. The full variable domain, completed using reference TRBV7-9 and TRBJ2-7, is DTGVSQNPRHKITKRGQNVTFRCDPISEHNRLYWYRQTLGQGPEFLTYFQNEAQLEKSRLLSDRFSAERPKGSFSTLEIQRTEQGDSAMYLCASSFVSGNHEQYFGPGTRLTVT.

V is TRBV4-2 and J is TRBJ2-7, with D tentatively TRBD2 (5 bases). The V and J ends lost 0 bases and 5 bases respectively, with 14 bases between them. The germline gives CDR1 LGHNA, CDR2 YNFKEQ. This CDR3 is 15 amino acids long. CDR3 nucleotide sequence: TGTGCCAGCAGCCAAGAATATGAGGGATCCCACGAGCAGTACTTC. Translation: CASSQEYEGSHEQYF.

This sequence joins TRBV20-1 and TRBJ1-1; no definite D call. In germline, CDR1 is DFQATT, CDR2 SNEGSKA (reference sequence). The CDR3 contains 11 residues. Trimming removed 2 bases from V and 4 bases from J, with 5 bases in between. The DNA of the CDR3 is TGCAGTGCTAGATTCTTCACTGAAGCTTTCTTT. It codes for CSARFFTEAFF.

This clone was counted only a few times. V is TRBV7-6 and J is TRBJ2-7, with 7 bases matching TRBD2. The J segment lost 5 bases and the V segment lost 0 bases, leaving 10 bases of the junction unmatched. The CDR3 length is 16 residues. Looked up from germline, CDR1 is SGHVS and CDR2 is FNYEAQ. The CDR3 region is CASSLASRTRSHEQYF. The CDR3 DNA follows: TGTGCCAGCAGCTTAGCATCTCGGACTAGGTCCCACGAGCAGTACTTC.

The CDR3 nucleotides read TGTGCCAGCAGCTTTGCGGAGAGCTCCTACAATGAGCAGTTCTTC. Translation: CASSFAESSYNEQFF. The chain combines TRBV11-1 with TRBJ2-1; D call uncertain. This CDR3 has 15 amino acids. Germline V CDR1 and CDR2: SGHAT, FQDESV (reference sequence). With 3 bases removed from V and 0 bases from J, the gap between germline ends came to 9 bases.

This clone counts as medium-sized. CDR3 residues: CASSLEAAGLAGNEQYF. The CDR3, as DNA: TGCGCCAGCAGCTTGGAGGCGGCAGGACTAGCGGGAAACGAGCAGTACTTC. The V gene is TRBV5-1, the J gene TRBJ2-7; the match to TRBD2 covers 12 bases. J gave up 5 bases and V 0 bases, and 9 bases lay outside the gene matches. Germline CDR1 reads SGHRS; CDR2 reads YFSETQ. CDR3 length equals 17 residues.